The sequence of this T cell receptor beta chain was determined in a study of cytomegalovirus exposure and HLA in healthy donors. Overall study context: An early data release held around 80 million unique TCRs from HLA-typed donors. Of all 360 or so donors who were genotyped, roughly 81% belonged to the Caucasian-associated ancestry cluster. Study results and caveats: A few chains linked to CMV were shown in vitro to be specific for CMV antigens.

Both 60 Vbeta primers and 13 Jbeta primers went into the PCR. The data were produced by immunoSEQ multiplex PCR, yet TCRdb's version contains in-frame clones alone and is incomplete. The sample shows 150,000 or so clones, around four fifths of them seen only once. Notes on this clone: No antigen is known for it.

This clonotype was obtained from a female donor in good health and CMV-seronegative. The specimen was PBMCs.

The DNA for the CDR3 is TGTGCCAGCAGCTTAGCCGGGGGTGGAGGGGAGACCCAGTACTTC. It yields the protein CASSLAGGGGETQYF. V usage is TRBV7-2 and J usage is TRBJ2-5, with a weak D call TRBD2 (6 bases). This CDR3 has 15 residues. Per the germline V gene, CDR1 is SGHTA and CDR2 is FQGNSA. V lost 0 bases and J 5 bases, leaving 13 bases between the germline ends.